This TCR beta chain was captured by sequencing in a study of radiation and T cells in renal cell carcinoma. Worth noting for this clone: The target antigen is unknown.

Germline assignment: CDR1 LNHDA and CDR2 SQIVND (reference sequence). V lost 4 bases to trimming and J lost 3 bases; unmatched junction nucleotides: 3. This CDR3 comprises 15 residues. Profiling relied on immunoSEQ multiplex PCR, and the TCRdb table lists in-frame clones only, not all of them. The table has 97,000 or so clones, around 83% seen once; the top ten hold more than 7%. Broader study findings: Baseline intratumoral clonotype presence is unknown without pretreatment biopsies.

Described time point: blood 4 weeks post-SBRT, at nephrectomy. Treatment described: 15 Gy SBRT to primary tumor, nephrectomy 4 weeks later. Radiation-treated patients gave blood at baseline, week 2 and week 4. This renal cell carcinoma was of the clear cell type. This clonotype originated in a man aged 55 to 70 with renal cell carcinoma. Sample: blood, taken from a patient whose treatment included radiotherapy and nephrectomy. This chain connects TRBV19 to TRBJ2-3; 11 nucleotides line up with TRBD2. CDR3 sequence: CASSTRTSGTDTQYF. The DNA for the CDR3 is TGTGCCAGTAGTACCCGGACTAGCGGGACAGATACGCAGTATTTT.